This is a list of T cell receptor beta chains from one sample in a study of blood T cell repertoires in COVID-19. TCRdb's copy holds only in-frame clones and misses some; the assay was immunoSEQ multiplex PCR. The top ten hold 2.5% to 3.5% of the sample, which has 150,000 to 200,000 clones, 70% to 90% seen once. Specimen: peripheral blood. These receptors came from a woman in her twenties or thirties with active or convalescent COVID-19. CDR3s include the opening cysteine and the closing phenylalanine or tryptophan. A D gene is named only where the DNA matches it firmly. Size values are once, few and many counts, or a class for expanded clones, and some rows have none.

D gene: NA
J gene: TRBJ1-2
clone size: NA
V gene: TRBV6-5
CDR3 DNA: TGTGCCAGCAGTCCCAGGGGCCCCACCAACTATGGCTACACCTTC
CDR3 protein: CASSPRGPTNYGYTF

D gene: TRBD2
J gene: TRBJ2-1
clone size: NA
V gene: TRBV7-6
CDR3 DNA: TGTGCCAGCAGCCCGGGACTAGCGTCTACCAATGAGCAGTTCTTC
CDR3 protein: CASSPGLASTNEQFF

D gene: NA
J gene: TRBJ2-7
clone size: NA
V gene: TRBV2
CDR3 DNA: TGTGCCAGCAGCGGCTTCCAGGGGTCCTACGAGCAGTACTTC
CDR3 protein: CASSGFQGSYEQYF

D gene: NA
J gene: TRBJ1-6
clone size: NA
V gene: TRBV29-1
CDR3 DNA: TGCAGCGTTGGGGACGGGAGCTCCTATAATTCACCCCTCCACTTT
CDR3 protein: CSVGDGSSYNSPLHF

D gene: NA
J gene: TRBJ1-2
clone size: once
V gene: TRBV5-1
CDR3 DNA: TGCGCCAGCAGCGCCAACCCAGGGTCGACTGGCTACACCTTC
CDR3 protein: CASSANPGSTGYTF

D gene: TRBD1
J gene: TRBJ1-1
clone size: NA
V gene: TRBV5-5
CDR3 DNA: TGTGCCAGCAGCTTACAGGGGGCTCGCACTGAAGCTTTCTTT
CDR3 protein: CASSLQGARTEAFF

D gene: NA
J gene: TRBJ2-1
clone size: NA
V gene: TRBV3-1/TRBV3-2
CDR3 DNA: TGTGCCAGCAGCCAAGGCGTGTCACTATACAATGAGCAGTTCTTC
CDR3 protein: CASSQGVSLYNEQFF

D gene: TRBD1
J gene: TRBJ1-3
clone size: NA
V gene: TRBV6-1
CDR3 DNA: TGTGCCAGCAGTGATGACAGGGTACCCCTATCTGGAAACACCATATATTTT
CDR3 protein: CASSDDRVPLSGNTIYF

D gene: TRBD1
J gene: TRBJ1-5
clone size: NA
V gene: TRBV27
CDR3 DNA: TGTGCCAGCAGTTTAAGGGGGCTCGGAACGGGGGTTAGCAATCAGCCCCAGCATTTT
CDR3 protein: CASSLRGLGTGVSNQPQHF

D gene: TRBD1
J gene: TRBJ2-7
clone size: NA
V gene: TRBV10-3
CDR3 DNA: TGTGCCGCGCGGGGTCGACAGGGGGAATACGAGCAGTACTTC
CDR3 protein: CAARGRQGEYEQYF

D gene: TRBD1
J gene: TRBJ1-1
clone size: NA
V gene: TRBV24-1
CDR3 DNA: TGTGCCACCAGTGCTGGACAGGGTAAGGCTGAAGCTTTCTTT
CDR3 protein: CATSAGQGKAEAFF

D gene: TRBD1
J gene: TRBJ1-1
clone size: NA
V gene: TRBV5-5
CDR3 DNA: TGTGCCAGCAGCTTTATTCCAGGGGGGTTGAACACTGAAGCTTTCTTT
CDR3 protein: CASSFIPGGLNTEAFF

D gene: NA
J gene: TRBJ2-3
clone size: NA
V gene: TRBV7-9
CDR3 DNA: TGTGCCAGCCGATTCGACAGGAATACAATGTTTGATACGCAGTATTTT
CDR3 protein: CASRFDRNTMFDTQYF

D gene: NA
J gene: TRBJ1-5
clone size: NA
V gene: TRBV4-1
CDR3 DNA: TGCGCCAGCAGCCATGCCTTCGGTGTTCTCAATCAGCCCCAGCATTTT
CDR3 protein: CASSHAFGVLNQPQHF

D gene: TRBD1
J gene: TRBJ1-2
clone size: NA
V gene: TRBV6-1
CDR3 DNA: TGTGCCAGCAGTGAGGACAGGGGGATCTATGGCTACACCTTC
CDR3 protein: CASSEDRGIYGYTF

D gene: TRBD1
J gene: TRBJ2-7
clone size: NA
V gene: TRBV29-1
CDR3 DNA: TGCAGCGTCGGGACAGAAAACACCTACGAGCAGTACTTC
CDR3 protein: CSVGTENTYEQYF

D gene: NA
J gene: TRBJ2-1
clone size: NA
V gene: TRBV28
CDR3 DNA: TGTGCCAGCAGTTTGGCGAGGAATGAGCAGTTCTTC
CDR3 protein: CASSLARNEQFF

D gene: NA
J gene: TRBJ2-7
clone size: NA
V gene: TRBV5-6
CDR3 DNA: TGTGCCGGGGGATGTACAGGGCCGATGGGCGAGCAGTACTTC
CDR3 protein: CAGGCTGPMGEQYF

D gene: TRBD1
J gene: TRBJ1-2
clone size: once
V gene: TRBV5-4
CDR3 DNA: TGTGCCAGCAGCTCTGGGACAGGGGAGGATGGCTACACCTTC
CDR3 protein: CASSSGTGEDGYTF

D gene: TRBD1
J gene: TRBJ1-2
clone size: NA
V gene: TRBV19
CDR3 DNA: TGTGCCAGTAGTCTCGGGACAGGGAACTTCTATGGCTACACCTTC
CDR3 protein: CASSLGTGNFYGYTF

D gene: TRBD1
J gene: TRBJ2-7
clone size: NA
V gene: TRBV6-5
CDR3 DNA: TGTGCCAGCAGTTACCCGGCCGCCAGGGGGTCCTACGAGCAGTACTTC
CDR3 protein: CASSYPAARGSYEQYF

D gene: NA
J gene: TRBJ1-1
clone size: NA
V gene: TRBV3-1/TRBV3-2
CDR3 DNA: TGTGCCAGCAGCCAAGATAGGCAGGGATCGAGGAACACTGAAGCTTTCTTT
CDR3 protein: CASSQDRQGSRNTEAFF

D gene: TRBD1
J gene: TRBJ1-4
clone size: NA
V gene: TRBV5-1
CDR3 DNA: TGCGCCAGCAGCACGACAGGGGATGAAAAACTGTTTTTT
CDR3 protein: CASSTTGDEKLFF

D gene: NA
J gene: TRBJ2-1
clone size: NA
V gene: TRBV12-5
CDR3 DNA: TGTGCTAGTGGCCGACAGGAATTCAATGAGCAGTTCTTC
CDR3 protein: CASGRQEFNEQFF

D gene: NA
J gene: TRBJ2-1
clone size: NA
V gene: TRBV2
CDR3 DNA: TGTGCCAGCAGTGAAGCGAGGGGGGAGGGCCTGGGCGATGAGCAGTTCTTC
CDR3 protein: CASSEARGEGLGDEQFF

D gene: TRBD1
J gene: TRBJ1-2
clone size: NA
V gene: TRBV7-8
CDR3 DNA: TGTGCCAGCAGCCCTAACAGGGGCGGCGGCTACACCTTC
CDR3 protein: CASSPNRGGGYTF

D gene: NA
J gene: TRBJ2-2
clone size: NA
V gene: TRBV7-7
CDR3 DNA: TGTGCTAGCAGCCCAGGGAACACCGGGGAGCTGTTTTTT
CDR3 protein: CASSPGNTGELFF

D gene: TRBD1
J gene: TRBJ1-5
clone size: NA
V gene: TRBV11-2
CDR3 DNA: TGTGCCAGCAACTTCTTAGCCCGGACAGGGAGTCCCAATCAGCCCCAGCATTTT
CDR3 protein: CASNFLARTGSPNQPQHF

D gene: TRBD1
J gene: TRBJ1-2
clone size: many
V gene: TRBV7-8
CDR3 DNA: TGTGCCAGCAGCTTAGGGAGGGGGCTTGATGGCTACACCTTC
CDR3 protein: CASSLGRGLDGYTF

D gene: TRBD2
J gene: TRBJ2-1
clone size: once
V gene: TRBV13
CDR3 DNA: TGTGCCAGCAGCTTAGAGGGGACTAGCGGGGGTTACAATGAGCAGTTCTTC
CDR3 protein: CASSLEGTSGGYNEQFF

D gene: TRBD1
J gene: TRBJ1-3
clone size: once
V gene: TRBV5-1
CDR3 DNA: TGCGCCAGCAGCTTGGGCATTGGACAGGCAGGAAACACCATATATTTT
CDR3 protein: CASSLGIGQAGNTIYF

D gene: TRBD1
J gene: TRBJ1-4
clone size: NA
V gene: TRBV27
CDR3 DNA: TGTGCCAGCAGTTTCCCCACAGGGGGCGCTTCGGAAAAACTGTTTTTT
CDR3 protein: CASSFPTGGASEKLFF

D gene: TRBD1
J gene: TRBJ2-7
clone size: NA
V gene: TRBV5-1
CDR3 DNA: TGCGCCAGCCGGCCGGACAGGGCGATATCCTACGAGCAGTACTTC
CDR3 protein: CASRPDRAISYEQYF

D gene: TRBD1
J gene: TRBJ1-3
clone size: NA
V gene: TRBV5-6
CDR3 DNA: TGTGCCAGCAGCTGGACAGGGGGCTCTGGAAACACCATATATTTT
CDR3 protein: CASSWTGGSGNTIYF

D gene: NA
J gene: TRBJ1-2
clone size: NA
V gene: TRBV4-1
CDR3 DNA: TGCGCCAGCAGCCAAGACCCGGCGGGGGCGCGTAGAGGCTACACCTTC
CDR3 protein: CASSQDPAGARRGYTF

D gene: NA
J gene: TRBJ2-2
clone size: NA
V gene: TRBV30
CDR3 DNA: TGTGCCTACAGGGTCGGCGGGGAGCTGTTTTTT
CDR3 protein: CAYRVGGELFF

D gene: TRBD1
J gene: TRBJ1-2
clone size: NA
V gene: TRBV7-9
CDR3 DNA: TGTGCCAGCAGCTTACCGGACAGGGGTGGGTATGGCTACACCTTC
CDR3 protein: CASSLPDRGGYGYTF

D gene: TRBD1
J gene: TRBJ1-2
clone size: NA
V gene: TRBV24-1
CDR3 DNA: TGTGCCACCAGTGATCCGGGACAGGGGGTCTATGGCTACACCTTC
CDR3 protein: CATSDPGQGVYGYTF

D gene: NA
J gene: TRBJ2-7
clone size: NA
V gene: TRBV12-3/TRBV12-4
CDR3 DNA: TGTGCCAGCAGTTTAGGGCTTAACTACGAGCAGTACTTC
CDR3 protein: CASSLGLNYEQYF

D gene: TRBD2
J gene: TRBJ2-1
clone size: NA
V gene: TRBV5-1
CDR3 DNA: TGCGCCAGCAGCGTTAGCGGGGGGGCTCCGGATGAGCAGTTCTTC
CDR3 protein: CASSVSGGAPDEQFF

D gene: NA
J gene: TRBJ2-7
clone size: NA
V gene: TRBV9
CDR3 DNA: TGTGCCAGCAGCCCCCGGGACAACTCCTACGAGCAGTACTTC
CDR3 protein: CASSPRDNSYEQYF

D gene: TRBD1
J gene: TRBJ1-4
clone size: NA
V gene: TRBV5-1
CDR3 DNA: TGCGCCAGCAGCCGGACAGGGAATGAAAAACTGTTTTTT
CDR3 protein: CASSRTGNEKLFF

D gene: NA
J gene: TRBJ1-6
clone size: NA
V gene: TRBV18
CDR3 DNA: TGTGCCAGCTCACCAGCCCCTGGAGGGGCAGCTAATTCACCCCTCCACTTT
CDR3 protein: CASSPAPGGAANSPLHF

D gene: NA
J gene: TRBJ1-2
clone size: NA
V gene: TRBV9
CDR3 DNA: TGTGCCAGCAGCGCCCTGGGGGGGGGCATGAATGGCTACACCTTC
CDR3 protein: CASSALGGGMNGYTF

D gene: NA
J gene: TRBJ1-3
clone size: NA
V gene: TRBV6-5
CDR3 DNA: TGTGCCACTCAGGGATACTCTGGAAACACCATATATTTT
CDR3 protein: CATQGYSGNTIYF

D gene: NA
J gene: TRBJ2-3
clone size: once
V gene: TRBV7-9
CDR3 DNA: TGTGCCAGCAGCTTGGACAGCCACACAGATACGCAGTATTTT
CDR3 protein: CASSLDSHTDTQYF